This T cell receptor beta chain was retrieved from a study of graft-versus-host responses after intestinal transplantation. The overall study: The recipients all started with anti-thymocyte globulin induction and then took tacrolimus and steroids for about three years.

Sequencing was performed with immunoSEQ multiplex PCR; in TCRdb, only in-frame clones are kept and a portion is missing. The profile shows roughly 130,000 clones, 92% of them singletons. Germline values: CDR1 SQVTM, CDR2 ANQGSEA. V dropped 3 bases and J dropped 3; count of bases not matched to a gene: 3. The CDR3 is 13 amino acids. This clone was observed a single time. The antigen is not known. The material sequenced was unstimulated CD4+ T cells sorted from spleen or lymph node cells, taken before intestinal transplant. The genes are TRBV29-1 and TRBJ2-3; TRBD2 matches 7 bases. The clonotype originates from a human donor who received an intestinal transplant. The CDR3 sequence is CSVDGGGTDTQYF. Here the CDR3 DNA reads TGCAGCGTTGACGGCGGGGGAACAGATACGCAGTATTTT.